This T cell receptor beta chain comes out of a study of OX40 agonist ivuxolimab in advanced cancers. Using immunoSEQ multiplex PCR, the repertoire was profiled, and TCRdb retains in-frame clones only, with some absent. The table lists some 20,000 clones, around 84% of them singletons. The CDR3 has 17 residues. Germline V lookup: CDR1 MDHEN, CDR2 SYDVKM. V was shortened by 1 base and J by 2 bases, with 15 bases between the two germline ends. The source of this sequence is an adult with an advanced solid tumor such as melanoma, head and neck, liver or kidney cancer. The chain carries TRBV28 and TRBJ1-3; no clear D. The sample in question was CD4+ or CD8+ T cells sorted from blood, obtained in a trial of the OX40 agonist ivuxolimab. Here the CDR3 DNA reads TGTGCCAGCAGTTTATATGGCGGAGCGGAGCCTGGAAACACCATATATTTT. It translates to CASSLYGGAEPGNTIYF.